What follows are 18 T cell receptor beta chains derived from one specimen sequenced in a study of spatial heterogeneity in lung cancer. This sample's time point: sample taken at primary tumor resection. Overall study results and limits: Counts of expanded alpha and beta TCRs within tumors tracked the tumor nonsynonymous mutation count.

These receptors are not linked to any known antigen. Each CDR3 protein gets one entry after TCRdb re-called the 5' RACE reads with MiXCR. Among 12,000 or so distinct CDR3 sequences listed, approximately 15% were seen once. Sequencing was performed on lung tumor tissue, taken at surgery. All receptors come from a male donor with early-stage non-small cell lung cancer.

This clonotype showed up many times. The chain links TRBV6-2 or TRBV6-3 to TRBJ2-2; D gene unclear. Germline CDR1 and CDR2: MNHEY and SVGEGT. The V and J ends lost 3 bases and 0 bases respectively, with 8 bases between them. This CDR3 has 15 residues. CDR3 sequence reads: CASSYQLANTGELFF. The CDR3 bases are TGTGCCAGCAGTTATCAGTTAGCGAACACCGGGGAGCTGTTTTTT.

This clonotype occurred many times. This chain uses TRBV15 with TRBJ2-3; D may match TRBD1 or TRBD2 (5 bases each). The germline gives CDR1 LNHNV, CDR2 YYDKDF (reference sequence). The ends were cut back, 5 bases at V and 3 bases at J, with 12 bases in the middle. The CDR3 consists of 14 residues. CDR3 nucleotides: TGTGCCACCAGCCCCACGGGGCCTACAGATACGCAGTATTTT. Translation gives CATSPTGPTDTQYF.

By proportion, this clonotype is medium-sized. V usage is TRBV10-3 and J usage is TRBJ2-7, with 8 bases lining up with TRBD2. This CDR3 region has 16 residues. The V and J ends lost 2 bases and 5 bases, in that order; junction bases with no gene match: 11. The germline V gene has CDR1 ENHRY and CDR2 SYGVKD. CDR3 sequence: CAISEASGRRHDEQYF. As DNA, the CDR3 is TGTGCCATCAGTGAGGCGAGCGGGAGACGGCACGACGAGCAGTACTTC.

The V call is TRBV5-1, the J call TRBJ2-3; 7 bases agree with TRBD1. Trimming at V came to 9 bases and at J to 2 bases, leaving 12 bases not matched to a gene. Germline V gene data show CDR1 as SGHRS and CDR2 as YFSETQ. The CDR3 has 15 residues. Here the CDR3 DNA reads TGCGCCACCACAGTGGGCAGGGGGTCCACAGATACGCAGTATTTT. Amino acid sequence: CATTVGRGSTDTQYF.

This CDR3 reads CASKLQPGLAATDTQYF. The CDR3 nucleotides read TGTGCCAGCAAGCTGCAACCGGGACTAGCGGCCACAGATACGCAGTATTTT. The V and J genes are TRBV6-1 and TRBJ2-3; 11 bases line up with TRBD2. In germline, CDR1 is MNHNS, CDR2 SASEGT. The CDR3 sequence is 17 residues long. V gave up 7 bases and J gave up 2 bases; unmatched junction bases: 11.

This clonotype was seen at least ten times. The V gene is TRBV20-1, the J gene TRBJ1-5, with TRBD1 matching 8 bases. Germline CDR1 DFQATT, CDR2 SNEGSKA (reference sequence). The CDR3 is 13 residues long. V dropped 6 bases and J dropped 5; count of bases not matched to a gene: 6. In DNA form, the CDR3 reads TGCAGTGCCTTTCAGGGGGCGGATCAGCCCCAGCATTTT. It translates to CSAFQGADQPQHF.

This clonotype has at least ten counts. This chain joins TRBV12-3 or TRBV12-4 and TRBJ2-7; 9 nucleotides match TRBD1. The length of the CDR3 is 15 residues. V lost 3 bases and J lost 6; bases outside the gene matches: 9. The CDR3, as DNA: TGTGCCAGCAGTTTGTGTGGGACAGGGTTCTGCGAGCAGTACTTC. This encodes CASSLCGTGFCEQYF.

This clonotype is classed as medium-sized. The CDR3 sequence: CSALPSAIETQYF. CDR3 DNA sequence: TGCAGTGCCTTGCCTAGCGCGATCGAGACCCAGTACTTC. The chain couples TRBV20-1 to TRBJ2-5; D might be TRBD2 (6 bases). The CDR3 sequence is 13 residues long. The V end was cut by 6 bases, the J end by 5 bases, with 16 bases between. Germline values: CDR1 DFQATT, CDR2 SNEGSKA (reference sequence).

Note on this clonotype: A much larger clone lies one base from this, so it may be a read error. The rearrangement uses TRBV7-2 and TRBJ2-1, with TRBD2 matching over 7 bases. Germline V gene lookup returns CDR1 SGHTA and CDR2 FQGNSA. There are 11 residues in the CDR3. CDR3: CASSPRERQIF. In nucleotides, the CDR3 is TGTGCCAGCAGCCCGCGGGAGCGGCAGATCTTC.

The table lists this clonotype with many counts. The V gene is TRBV5-1, the J gene TRBJ2-7; D may match TRBD1 or TRBD2 (5 bases each). Trimming took off 5 bases at V and 3 bases at J, with 18 bases between the two ends. CDR1 SGHRS and CDR2 YFSETQ come from the germline V gene. This CDR3 comprises 15 residues. CDR3 sequence: CASRITSGQIYEQYF. The DNA of the CDR3 is TGCGCCAGCAGGATTACTTCGGGGCAGATCTACGAGCAGTACTTC.

In this sample, this clonotype turned up a few times. This rearrangement joins TRBV7-9 to TRBJ1-5; D is undetermined. Per germline, CDR1 SEHNR and CDR2 FQNEAQ (reference sequence). Between the trimmed V and J ends, which lost 4 bases and 0 bases, there was a span of 10 bases. The CDR3 consists of 15 residues. CDR3 nucleotide sequence: TGTGCCAGCAGCTCGGAGAGTCATAGCAATCAGCCCCAGCATTTT. Protein: CASSSESHSNQPQHF. The whole variable domain, remainder taken from reference TRBV7-9 and TRBJ1-5, is DTGVSQNPRHKITKRGQNVTFRCDPISEHNRLYWYRQTLGQGPEFLTYFQNEAQLEKSRLLSDRFSAERPKGSFSTLEIQRTEQGDSAMYLCASSSESHSNQPQHFGDGTRLSIL.

The chain has TRBV6-2 or TRBV6-3 and TRBJ2-3, with TRBD1 matching 7 bases. Germline CDR1 and CDR2: MNHEY and SVGEGT. The trim removed 6 bases at V and 7 bases at J, leaving 13 bases unmatched. The length of the CDR3 is 15 residues. The CDR3 loop reads CASSTVDRAPNTQYF. The DNA of the CDR3 is TGTGCCAGCAGCACCGTCGACAGGGCGCCAAATACGCAGTATTTT.

This clonotype was seen repeatedly, ten times or more. The chain uses TRBV7-2 and TRBJ2-1; D is unresolved. The CDR3 loop spans 13 amino acids. Trimming left V 2 bases short and J 8 bases short, with 10 bases between. CDR1 and CDR2 from the germline V gene are SGHTA and FQGNSA. The CDR3 sequence: CASSLPVVDEQFF. The CDR3 DNA reads as TGTGCCAGCAGCTTACCAGTGGTCGATGAGCAGTTCTTC.

The gene calls are TRBV27 and TRBJ2-6; 7 positions agree with TRBD1. This CDR3 is 16 amino acids long. The V gene end was trimmed by 6 bases and the J gene end by 1 base; junction bases not matched to a gene: 6. CDR1 is MNHEY, CDR2 SMNVEV, per germline (reference sequence). CDR3 region: CASRTGDSSGANVLTF. The DNA of the CDR3 is TGTGCCAGCAGAACAGGGGATTCTTCTGGGGCCAACGTCCTGACTTTC.

This clonotype was detected many times. The chain links TRBV27 to TRBJ2-6; 9 bases map to TRBD1. The junction had 8 bases not matched to a gene; V was cut back by 9 bases and J by 2 bases. Germline V CDR1 and CDR2: MNHEY, SMNVEV (reference sequence). There are 16 residues in the CDR3. The CDR3 nucleotides read TGTGCCAGTAGAGCGGGGACAGGGACTGGGGCCAACGTCCTGACTTTC. It translates to CASRAGTGTGANVLTF.

This clonotype was counted many times. The chain has TRBV28 and TRBJ2-5; 8 bases agree with TRBD1. CDR1 is MDHEN and CDR2 is SYDVKM in the germline V gene. J lost 5 bases, V lost 5 bases, and 10 bases had no gene match. CDR3 length: 15 amino acids. In DNA, the CDR3 is TGTGCCAGCAGTCGACAGGGGCCACGTAGGGAGACCCAGTACTTC. It encodes CASSRQGPRRETQYF.

The V and J genes are TRBV12-3 or TRBV12-4 and TRBJ2-3, with D hard to call. The CDR3 is made up of 12 amino acids. V was clipped by 5 bases and J by 6 bases, with 9 bases between them. CDR3: CASSTRADTQYF. As DNA, the CDR3 is TGTGCCAGCAGTACCCGGGCTGATACGCAGTATTTT.

This clonotype was counted a few times. This chain connects TRBV19 to TRBJ1-5, with D unclear. Looked up from germline, CDR1 is LNHDA and CDR2 is SQIVND (reference sequence). CDR3 length: 13 amino acids. V was clipped by 0 bases and J by 8 bases, with 8 bases between them. The CDR3 loop is CASSIDPWEPQHF. The CDR3 DNA reads as TGTGCCAGTAGTATAGACCCTTGGGAGCCCCAGCATTTT.